This paragraph covers one TCR beta chain sequence. Its specificity is unknown. Then a second PCR, running about 6 to 12 cycles, was carried out with a sample-barcoded 5' primer and a J-beta primer mix. TCRdb called the 5' RACE reads again in MiXCR, with one record for every CDR3 protein. The sample consists of about 1.1 million distinct CDR3 sequences, around two fifths of them appearing once. The data are from a study of blood T cells in healthy people across ages. CDR3 length: 13 amino acids. Trimming shortened V by 2 bases and J by 5 bases, and 9 bases separated the two germline ends. Germline V CDR1 and CDR2: SGHAT, FQDESV (reference sequence). The study, taken as a whole, reports: Long-lived donors carried more naive CD4+ cells and greater diversity than aged donors.

The chain joins TRBV11-1 to TRBJ2-5, with no clear D. This receptor was obtained from a man younger than 30 in good health. The sequenced sample was blood. CDR3 sequence (DNA): TGTGCCAGCAGCTTAATCCAGTTGGAGACCCAGTACTTC. This encodes CASSLIQLETQYF.